This T cell receptor (beta chain) appears in the sequencing data of a study of blood T cell repertoires in COVID-19. Turning to the study itself: There were acute and convalescent COVID-19 samples, and they came from the United States, Italy and Spain.

Only in-frame clones appear in the TCRdb table, and some are missing; sequencing was by immunoSEQ multiplex PCR. The table has 200,000 to 250,000 clones, approximately 86% seen once. This receptor was obtained from a woman in her 30s with COVID-19, enrolled during active disease. Material for sequencing was peripheral blood.

CDR3 DNA sequence: TGTGCCAGCAGCTTAGTTGCGCCCATAGTCGTCGCCTTCCAGTTCTTC. Translating it yields CASSLVAPIVVAFQFF. The chain has TRBV11-2 and TRBJ2-1; D not resolved. From germline, CDR1 is SGHAT and CDR2 FQNNGV. The CDR3 has 16 amino acids. Between the trimmed V and J ends, which lost 1 base and 13 bases, there was a span of 23 bases.